This T cell receptor beta chain was obtained from a study of blood T cell repertoires in COVID-19. Study context: Specimens from acute and convalescent COVID-19 originated in the United States, Italy and Spain.

The ends lost 5 bases at V and 1 base at J; junction bases unmatched: 4. CDR1 and CDR2 from the germline V gene are LNHDA and SQIVND (reference sequence). The CDR3 sequence is 14 residues long. Method: immunoSEQ multiplex PCR; TCRdb's copy keeps in-frame clones and lacks some. The sample records roughly 61,000 clones, roughly 90% being singletons. The rearrangement links TRBV19 to TRBJ1-1; 7 nucleotides align to TRBD1. The clonotype was recovered from a man older than 75 with acute or convalescent COVID-19. The sample consisted of peripheral blood. The CDR3 here is CASSVRTGNTEAFF. CDR3 nucleotide sequence: TGTGCCAGTAGTGTTCGGACAGGGAACACTGAAGCTTTCTTT.